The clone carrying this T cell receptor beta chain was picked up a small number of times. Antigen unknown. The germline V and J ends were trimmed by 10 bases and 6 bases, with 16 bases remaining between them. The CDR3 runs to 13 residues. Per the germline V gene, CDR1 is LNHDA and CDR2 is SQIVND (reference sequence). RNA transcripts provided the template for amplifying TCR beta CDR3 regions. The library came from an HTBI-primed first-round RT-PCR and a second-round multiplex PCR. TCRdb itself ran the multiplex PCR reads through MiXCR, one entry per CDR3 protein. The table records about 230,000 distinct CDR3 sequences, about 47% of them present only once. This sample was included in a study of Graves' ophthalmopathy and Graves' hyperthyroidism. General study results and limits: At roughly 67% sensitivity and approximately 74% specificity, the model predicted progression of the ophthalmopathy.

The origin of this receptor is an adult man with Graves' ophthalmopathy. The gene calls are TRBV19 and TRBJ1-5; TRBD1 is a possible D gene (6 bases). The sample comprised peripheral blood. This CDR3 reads CATEQGRGQPQHF. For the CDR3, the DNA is TGTGCCACCGAACAGGGCCGGGGTCAGCCCCAGCATTTT.